This passage covers 28 T cell receptor beta chains from one sample sequenced in a study of technical replicates of blood from a few donors. This table comes from immunoSEQ multiplex PCR, and its TCRdb copy is limited to in-frame clones, with some not included. This table holds 60,000 to 90,000 clones, 85% to 95% found once. Sequenced: T cells isolated from PBMCs. These receptor sequences come from a human donor in good health.

In the case of this clone: Other nucleotide sequences from this sample produce the same CDR3. The chain links TRBV9 to TRBJ2-5; no definite D call. CDR1 is SGDLS, CDR2 YYNGEE, per germline. The CDR3 totals 13 residues. V lost 1 base and J lost 0, with 4 bases in between. The CDR3 nucleotides are TGTGCCAGCAGCGTAACAGACCAAGAGACCCAGTACTTC. This gives the protein CASSVTDQETQYF.

This chain uses TRBV9 with TRBJ1-3; D is ambiguous. The germline gives CDR1 SGDLS, CDR2 YYNGEE. CDR3 length: 15 residues. V lost 4 bases and J lost 4, with 15 bases in between. The CDR3 loop reads CASSPGWGGGNTIYF. The CDR3, as DNA: TGTGCCAGCAGCCCCGGATGGGGAGGAGGAAACACCATATATTTT.

The genes are TRBV28 and TRBJ2-3; 9 bases map to TRBD1. The trim removed 2 bases at V and 4 bases at J, leaving 10 bases unmatched. CDR1 and CDR2 from the germline V gene are MDHEN and SYDVKM. The CDR3 runs to 17 residues. The CDR3 nucleotides are TGTGCCAGCAGTTTACCTCCGCCGGGACAGGGTGCAGATACGCAGTATTTT. Translation gives CASSLPPPGQGADTQYF.

This chain connects TRBV21-1 to TRBJ2-7; the table names TRBD1, a call not compared with the DNA. TRBV21-1 is a pseudogene segment. The CDR3 contains 17 residues. The CDR3: CASSTCRGRDRVYEQYF. CDR3 nucleotide sequence: TGTGCCAGCAGCACTTGCCGAGGCCGGGACAGGGTTTACGAGCAGTACTTC.

This chain joins TRBV19 and TRBJ1-3; D not certain. CDR1 LNHDA and CDR2 SQIVND come from the germline V gene (reference sequence). V lost 6 bases and J lost 1, with 13 bases in between. This CDR3 contains 15 residues. CDR3 in DNA: TGTGCCAGTAGGGACCTAGGAGGTTCTGGAAACACCATATATTTT. It specifies CASRDLGGSGNTIYF.

For the CDR3, the DNA is TGTGCCAGCAGTTTCGCGGGGCTCACTGAAGCTTTCTTT. This gives the protein CASSFAGLTEAFF. This chain links TRBV28 with TRBJ1-1; perhaps TRBD1 as D (5 bases). There are 13 residues in the CDR3. Trimming stripped 3 bases from V and 4 bases from J, with 9 bases between. The germline CDR1 and CDR2 sequences are MDHEN and SYDVKM. Full variable domain (remainder filled in from reference TRBV28 and TRBJ1-1): DVKVTQSSRYLVKRTGEKVFLECVQDMDHENMFWYRQDPGLGLRLIYFSYDVKMKEKGDIPEGYSVSREKKERFSLILESASTNQTSMYLCASSFAGLTEAFFGQGTRLTVV.

The CDR3 spells CSVPGVEQETQYF. The CDR3 nucleotides are TGCAGCGTGCCCGGGGTTGAGCAAGAGACCCAGTACTTC. The V gene is TRBV29-1, the J gene TRBJ2-5; D possibly corresponds to TRBD2 (5 bases). The CDR3 covers 13 residues. V was cut by 6 bases and J by 2 bases, with 13 bases left in between. Germline V lookup: CDR1 SQVTM, CDR2 ANQGSEA.

The chain links TRBV9 to TRBJ1-1, with a weak D call TRBD1 (6 bases). Germline CDR1 SGDLS, CDR2 YYNGEE. V was clipped by 3 bases and J by 1 base, with 16 bases between them. The CDR3 spans 16 residues. The CDR3 nucleotides read TGTGCCAGCAGCGAAACTGTGACAGGAAGGAACACTGAAGCTTTCTTT. Encoded protein: CASSETVTGRNTEAFF.

The chain carries TRBV7-3 and TRBJ1-5, with D perhaps matching TRBD1 (5 bases). This CDR3 comprises 13 residues. The germline V gene has CDR1 SGHTA and CDR2 FQGTGA. Trimming pared 0 bases from V and 5 bases from J, leaving 5 bases between. DNA of the CDR3: TGTGCCAGCAGCTTAACAGGGGATCAGCCCCAGCATTTT. Translation gives CASSLTGDQPQHF.

J is TRBJ2-1 and V is TRBV19; 12 bases align to TRBD2. CDR1 is LNHDA and CDR2 is SQIVND in the germline V gene (reference sequence). Losses at the gene ends were 6 bases for V and 5 bases for J; bases not matched to a gene: 11. The CDR3 loop spans 17 amino acids. CDR3 in amino acids: CASRPTTSGRLNNEQFF. In DNA form, the CDR3 reads TGTGCCAGTAGACCCACGACTAGCGGGAGATTAAACAATGAGCAGTTCTTC.

This chain links TRBV29-1 with TRBJ1-1; TRBD1 matches at 9 bases. CDR1 SQVTM and CDR2 ANQGSEA come from the germline V gene. The CDR3 consists of 13 residues. V was clipped by 6 bases and J by 11 bases; unmatched bases: 13. CDR3: CSVDSSGTGRAFF. For the CDR3, the DNA is TGCAGCGTCGATAGTTCCGGGACAGGGAGGGCTTTCTTT.

The genes are TRBV2 and TRBJ1-1, with TRBD1 identical over 7 bases. The CDR3 contains 14 residues. J lost 4 bases, V lost 7 bases, and 9 bases had no gene match. Germline CDR1 reads SNHLY; CDR2 reads FYNNEI. The CDR3 spells CASTPRQGLTEAFF. Here the CDR3 DNA reads TGTGCCAGCACCCCTAGACAGGGTCTCACTGAAGCTTTCTTT.

This clone was seen once. The chain is built from TRBV9 and TRBJ2-1; a possible D gene is TRBD2 (5 bases). This CDR3 has 13 amino acids. The germline gives CDR1 SGDLS, CDR2 YYNGEE. V was cut by 3 bases and J by 8 bases, with 12 bases left in between. CDR3 region: CASSDSWGDEQFF. The DNA for the CDR3 is TGTGCCAGCAGCGACTCATGGGGAGATGAGCAGTTCTTC. The entire variable domain, with the rest obtained from reference TRBV9 and TRBJ2-1, is as follows: DSGVTQTPKHLITATGQRVTLRCSPRSGDLSVYWYQQSLDQGLQFLIQYYNGEERAKGNILERFSAQQFPDLHSELNLSSLELGDSALYFCASSDSWGDEQFFGPGTRLTVL.

This clone occurred a few times. The chain employs TRBV5-6 and TRBJ1-5; D is perhaps TRBD1 (5 bases). V was clipped by 4 bases and J by 1 base, with 12 bases between them. Per the germline V gene, CDR1 is SGHDT and CDR2 is YYEEEE. CDR3 length: 15 amino acids. The CDR3 region is CASSLAGMSNQPQHF. The CDR3 DNA sequence: TGTGCCAGCAGCCTCGCAGGGATGAGCAATCAGCCCCAGCATTTT. Using reference TRBV5-6 and TRBJ1-5 for the parts outside the CDR3, the full variable domain is DAGVTQSPTHLIKTRGQQVTLRCSPKSGHDTVSWYQQALGQGPQFIFQYYEEEERQRGNFPDRFSGHQFPNYSSELNVNALLLGDSALYLCASSLAGMSNQPQHFGDGTRLSIL.

The V and J genes are TRBV7-8 and TRBJ2-7; no firm D call. V was shortened by 5 bases and J by 3 bases, with 5 bases between the two germline ends. The CDR3 consists of 11 residues. Germline assignment: CDR1 SGHVS and CDR2 FQNEAQ. The CDR3 DNA sequence: TGTGCCAGCAGCCCCCACTACGAGCAGTACTTC. This encodes CASSPHYEQYF.

This chain links TRBV9 with TRBJ2-7, with D possibly being TRBD2 (5 bases). CDR1 SGDLS and CDR2 YYNGEE come from the germline V gene. With 4 bases removed from V and 0 bases from J, the gap between germline ends came to 14 bases. The CDR3 extends over 15 amino acids. This CDR3 is CASSPLTGSSYEQYF. The CDR3 DNA sequence: TGTGCCAGCAGCCCCCTAACGGGGAGCTCCTACGAGCAGTACTTC.

The chain combines TRBV15 with TRBJ2-3, with D hard to call. Germline lookup yields CDR1 LNHNV and CDR2 YYDKDF (reference sequence). Trimming removed 5 bases at V and 3 bases at J, with 6 bases between. There are 12 residues in the CDR3. CDR3 loop: CATSVRTDTQYF. The CDR3 region has the DNA TGTGCCACCAGCGTACGGACAGATACGCAGTATTTT.

This chain joins TRBV6-6 and TRBJ2-7; D perhaps matches TRBD2 (6 bases). The V end was cut by 3 bases, the J end by 6 bases, with 9 bases between. The CDR3 covers 12 residues. Per the germline V gene, CDR1 is MNHNY and CDR2 is SVGAGI (reference sequence). The DNA for the CDR3 is TGTGCCAGCAGTTATGGGGGGAGCGAGCAGTACTTC. Translation gives CASSYGGSEQYF.

The chain combines TRBV6-5 with TRBJ2-7; 9 nucleotides align to TRBD2. After removal of 7 bases from V and 0 bases from J, the junction contained 7 bases not matched to a gene. This CDR3 region has 15 residues. Germline-derived CDR1 and CDR2 are MNHEY and SVGAGI. The CDR3 loop reads CASTPTSGLSYEQYF. CDR3 DNA sequence: TGTGCCAGCACCCCCACTAGCGGGCTCTCCTACGAGCAGTACTTC.

This rearrangement joins TRBV6-5 to TRBJ2-5, with D possibly matching TRBD2 (6 bases). V was clipped by 2 bases and J by 1 base, with 11 bases between them. The germline V gene encodes CDR1 MNHEY and CDR2 SVGAGI. The CDR3 contains 15 residues. The CDR3 region is CASSYPRGTQETQYF. The CDR3 DNA reads TGTGCCAGCAGTTACCCTCGCGGGACCCAAGAGACCCAGTACTTC.

The chain's CDR3 is CASKFLGYTF. The DNA of the CDR3 is TGTGCCAGCAAATTCCTAGGCTACACCTTC. The rearrangement joins TRBV7-3 to TRBJ1-2; D is unclear. V lost 7 bases and J 8 bases, leaving 8 bases between the germline ends. This CDR3 spans 10 amino acids. The germline V gene encodes CDR1 SGHTA and CDR2 FQGTGA.

The J gene is TRBJ1-2, the V gene TRBV13, with 8 bases fitting TRBD1. Germline V gene lookup returns CDR1 PRHDT and CDR2 FYEKMQ (reference sequence). V gave up 5 bases and J gave up 7 bases; unmatched junction bases: 3. CDR3 length: 12 amino acids. Here the CDR3 reads CASSPGGGGYTF. DNA for the CDR3: TGTGCCAGCAGCCCAGGGGGCGGTGGCTACACCTTC.

V is TRBV5-5 and J is TRBJ1-2; weak D call: TRBD1 (6 bases). The ends were cut back, 0 bases at V and 1 base at J, with 13 bases in the middle. Germline V gene lookup returns CDR1 SGHKS and CDR2 YYEKEE (reference sequence). This CDR3 is built from 16 residues. The CDR3 region is CASSLDATGRNYGYTF. CDR3 sequence (DNA): TGTGCCAGCAGCTTGGATGCGACAGGACGTAACTATGGCTACACCTTC.

This chain joins TRBV7-9 and TRBJ1-4; 11 nucleotides align to TRBD1. CDR1 and CDR2 (germline): SEHNR, FQNEAQ (reference sequence). After removal of 4 bases from V and 7 bases from J, the junction contained 8 bases not matched to a gene. The CDR3 contains 16 residues. CDR3 in amino acids: CASSSEPGTGGEKLFF. The CDR3 DNA reads as TGTGCCAGCAGCTCAGAACCCGGGACAGGGGGTGAAAAACTGTTTTTT. The variable domain in full, with the rest retrieved from reference TRBV7-9 and TRBJ1-4, is DTGVSQNPRHKITKRGQNVTFRCDPISEHNRLYWYRQTLGQGPEFLTYFQNEAQLEKSRLLSDRFSAERPKGSFSTLEIQRTEQGDSAMYLCASSSEPGTGGEKLFFGSGTQLSVL.

The chain combines TRBV5-1 with TRBJ2-7; 10 bases match TRBD2. J lost 3 bases, V lost 0 bases, and 3 bases had no gene match. The CDR3 length is 15 residues. In germline, CDR1 is SGHRS, CDR2 YFSETQ. The CDR3 nucleotides read TGCGCCAGCAGCTTGGTTCTAGCGGGAGTCTACGAGCAGTACTTC. Translation gives CASSLVLAGVYEQYF.

This chain uses TRBV9 with TRBJ2-7, with D possibly being TRBD2 (5 bases). This CDR3 has 15 amino acids. V was trimmed by 2 bases and J by 6 bases, leaving 18 bases between them. The germline CDR1 and CDR2 sequences are SGDLS and YYNGEE. CDR3 coding DNA: TGTGCCAGCAGCGTTGACCTCGGGGTGTATGTCGAGCAGTACTTC. This encodes CASSVDLGVYVEQYF.

The gene calls are TRBV2 and TRBJ1-2; TRBD1 aligns across 7 bases. The CDR3 totals 11 residues. Germline CDR1 and CDR2: SNHLY and FYNNEI. The trim removed 9 bases at V and 6 bases at J, leaving 4 bases unmatched. CDR3 sequence (DNA): TGTGCCAGTATGACAGGGAATGGCTACACCTTC. Protein: CASMTGNGYTF.

The J gene is TRBJ2-3, the V gene TRBV2; TRBD2 agrees at 10 bases. The germline CDR1 and CDR2 sequences are SNHLY and FYNNEI. Losses at the gene ends were 6 bases for V and 6 bases for J; bases not matched to a gene: 9. The CDR3 has 15 amino acids. For the CDR3, the DNA is TGTGCCAGCAGAGAAACACTAGCGGGAATGGATACGCAGTATTTT. Amino acid sequence: CASRETLAGMDTQYF.